These T cell receptor beta chains were read from a single sample in a study of regulatory T cells in long-lasting Graves disease. TCRdb re-called the multiplex PCR reads through MiXCR, storing one row per CDR3 protein. The sample comprises about 440,000 distinct CDR3 sequences, about 16% of which are singletons, and around 17% rests with the top ten. These data were also reused for a study on T cells in Graves' hyperthyroidism and ophthalmopathy.

Specimen: peripheral blood mononuclear cells (PBMCs), collected at new diagnosis, from a patient treated with antithyroid drugs. Receptors were obtained from a woman aged 25 to 39 with Graves disease. Each CDR3 is given with its conserved first and last residue. The order of the fields is J gene, D gene, clone size, V gene, CDR3 protein, CDR3 DNA. The D gene is left open where the match is weak. Where a row states a size, it is once, few, many or the class of an expanded clone; other rows omit it.

>TRBJ2-7|TRBD2|many|TRBV28
CASRLAEHYEQYF
TGTGCCAGCAGGCTAGCGGAACACTACGAGCAGTACTTC
>TRBJ2-5|-|many|TRBV20-1
CSASAVAGPQYF
TGCAGTGCTAGTGCGGTGGCGGGGCCCCAGTACTTC
>TRBJ2-5|TRBD2|-|TRBV10-3
CAIAPGGVEKTQYF
TGTGCCATCGCCCCCGGGGGGGTCGAAAAGACCCAGTACTTC
>TRBJ2-7|-|many|TRBV12-3/TRBV12-4
CASSFGANYEQYF
TGTGCCAGCAGTTTCGGGGCAAACTACGAGCAGTACTTC
>TRBJ2-3|TRBD2|few|TRBV20-1
CSARVLTSGSADTQYF
TGCAGTGCTAGAGTTCTGACTAGCGGGAGTGCAGATACGCAGTATTTT
>TRBJ1-1|-|many|TRBV11-2
CASSMSNRVSTEAFF
TGTGCCAGCAGCATGTCCAACAGGGTTTCCACTGAAGCTTTCTTT
>TRBJ2-3|TRBD2|many|TRBV7-8
CASSPRLAGEYTQYF
TGTGCCAGCAGCCCCAGACTAGCGGGAGAGTATACGCAGTATTTT
>TRBJ1-5|-|-|TRBV6-9
CASSSAGEGNQPQHF
TGTGCCAGCAGTTCCGCAGGGGAAGGGAATCAGCCCCAGCATTTT
>TRBJ1-4|-|-|TRBV4-1
CASSQDWKKLFF
TGCGCCAGCAGCCAAGATTGGAAAAAACTGTTTTTT
>TRBJ2-3|-|many|TRBV27
CASSLVWDSTDTQYF
TGTGCCAGCAGTTTAGTGTGGGATAGCACAGATACGCAGTATTTT
>TRBJ2-6|-|many|TRBV28
CASMGFGPNSGANVLTF
TGTGCCAGCATGGGATTTGGCCCAAACTCTGGGGCCAACGTCCTGACTTTC
>TRBJ2-7|-|many|TRBV3-1
CASSLPGYSAEQYF
TGTGCCAGCAGCCTCCCGGGATACTCTGCCGAGCAGTACTTC
>TRBJ2-5|TRBD2|few|TRBV14
CASSQDTGGFQETQYF
TGTGCCAGCAGCCAAGATACGGGGGGGTTCCAAGAGACCCAGTACTTC
>TRBJ2-7|-|many|TRBV28
CASSPSRRWEVSYEQYF
TGTGCCAGCAGTCCCTCTAGACGGTGGGAGGTCTCCTACGAGCAGTACTTC
>TRBJ2-1|TRBD2|-|TRBV7-8
CASSPTSGSFYNEQFF
TGTGCCAGCAGCCCAACTAGCGGGAGTTTTTACAATGAGCAGTTCTTC
>TRBJ1-2|-|few|TRBV19
CASHSIQRDTYGYTF
TGTGCCAGTCATAGTATCCAGAGGGACACCTATGGCTACACCTTC
>TRBJ2-1|TRBD2|-|TRBV5-6
CASSFATSGRPLDNEQFF
TGTGCCAGCAGCTTTGCAACTAGCGGGAGACCCCTTGACAATGAGCAGTTCTTC
>TRBJ1-2|-|many|TRBV6-1
CASKEGVYGYTF
TGTGCCAGCAAGGAGGGGGTCTATGGCTACACCTTC
>TRBJ2-2|TRBD2|many|TRBV19
CASSSTSGSNTGELFF
TGTGCCAGTAGTTCTACTAGCGGATCGAACACCGGGGAGCTGTTTTTT
>TRBJ2-2|-|many|TRBV5-4
CASSLVAGFGTGELFF
TGTGCCAGCAGCTTGGTCGCGGGGTTCGGCACCGGGGAGCTGTTTTTT
>TRBJ2-5|-|-|TRBV5-4
CASSFVVGGSETQYF
TGTGCCAGCAGCTTTGTTGTAGGAGGGAGCGAGACCCAGTACTTC
>TRBJ2-7|TRBD1|many|TRBV27
CASSGTGTGVEQYF
TGTGCCAGCAGCGGAACCGGGACAGGGGTCGAGCAGTACTTC
>TRBJ2-3|-|many|TRBV29-1
CSAGTGDASTDTQYF
TGCAGCGCCGGGACGGGGGACGCTAGCACAGATACGCAGTATTTT
>TRBJ1-5|-|many|TRBV30
CAWSVSGNQPQHF
TGTGCCTGGAGTGTATCGGGGAATCAGCCCCAGCATTTT
>TRBJ2-7|-|many|TRBV30
CAWSKMAQVTLEQYF
TGTGCCTGGAGTAAGATGGCGCAGGTTACCCTCGAGCAGTACTTC
>TRBJ2-7|TRBD2|-|TRBV4-1
CASSLWGLAGYEQYF
TGCGCCAGCAGCCTCTGGGGACTAGCGGGATACGAGCAGTACTTC
>TRBJ2-5|-|many|TRBV28
CASRSTRSLQTQYF
TGTGCCAGCAGATCGACTAGATCCCTGCAGACCCAGTACTTC
>TRBJ2-1|TRBD2|-|TRBV19
CASSIAPSGNNEQFF
TGTGCCAGTAGTATAGCACCTAGCGGGAACAATGAGCAGTTCTTC
>TRBJ1-6|-|many|TRBV12-3/TRBV12-4
CASSSSAREAPLHF
TGTGCCAGCAGTTCCTCGGCTAGGGAGGCGCCCCTCCACTTT
>TRBJ1-1|TRBD1|many|TRBV6-1
CASSRDPGGWNTEAFF
TGTGCCAGCAGTCGGGACCCAGGGGGGTGGAACACTGAAGCTTTCTTT
>TRBJ2-3|-|-|TRBV20-1
CSASDPPTQYF
TGCAGTGCTTCCGACCCCCCGACGCAGTATTTT
>TRBJ2-3|-|few|TRBV19
CASSIGGPDTQYF
TGTGCCAGTAGTATCGGAGGGCCAGATACGCAGTATTTT
>TRBJ1-2|TRBD1|few|TRBV15
CATSRDLGQEEFGYTF
TGTGCCACCAGCAGAGATTTGGGACAGGAGGAATTTGGCTACACCTTC
>TRBJ2-7|TRBD2|many|TRBV20-1
CSAQAGPYEQYF
TGCAGTGCTCAAGCGGGGCCCTACGAGCAGTACTTC
>TRBJ2-6|-|-|TRBV5-1
CASSLVDSSSGANVLTF
TGCGCCAGCAGCTTGGTGGACAGCTCCTCTGGGGCCAACGTCCTGACTTTC
>TRBJ2-7|TRBD2|few|TRBV5-7
CASSLGSVSGGNFYEQYF
TGTGCCAGCAGCTTGGGGTCGGTTAGCGGGGGGAATTTCTACGAGCAGTACTTC
>TRBJ2-5|-|many|TRBV7-8
CASGEGGPETQYF
TGTGCCAGCGGGGAAGGAGGGCCAGAGACCCAGTACTTC
>TRBJ2-1|TRBD2|many|TRBV27
CASTSYGSGRARSYNEQFF
TGTGCCAGCACCTCCTACGGGAGCGGGAGGGCCCGCTCCTACAATGAGCAGTTCTTC
>TRBJ2-2|-|many|TRBV6-2/TRBV6-3
CASHTRGELFF
TGTGCCAGCCACACTCGGGGGGAGCTGTTTTTT
>TRBJ2-7|-|once|TRBV12-5
CASGLATGIRYEQYF
TGTGCTAGTGGTTTGGCTACAGGGATTCGCTACGAGCAGTACTTC